This TCR beta chain was recorded in a study of cytomegalovirus exposure and HLA in healthy donors. Notes on the study in general: The authors enumerated some 160 TCR beta chains as linked to cytomegalovirus. Later on, an analysis showed TCR association rates differing by HLA locus, with DRB1 the most and HLA-C the fewest.

Germline CDR1 reads LNHNV; CDR2 reads YYDKDF (reference sequence). The V end lost 3 bases, the J end lost 4 bases, and 13 bases lay between the germline ends. This CDR3 has 15 amino acids. The study ran its PCR with 60 Vbeta and 13 Jbeta primers. Sequenced by immunoSEQ multiplex PCR; TCRdb stores in-frame clones only, minus some. The sample table includes some 21,000 clones. As to this clone: The antigen remains undetermined.

This chain connects TRBV15 to TRBJ1-5, with a weak D call TRBD1 (5 bases). This TCR came from a man aged 55 to 70 in good health and CMV-seropositive. The sequencing sample was made of PBMCs. The CDR3 region has the DNA TGTGCCACCAGCAGGCAGGGTTTTGGGAATCAGCCCCAGCATTTT. Amino acids: CATSRQGFGNQPQHF.